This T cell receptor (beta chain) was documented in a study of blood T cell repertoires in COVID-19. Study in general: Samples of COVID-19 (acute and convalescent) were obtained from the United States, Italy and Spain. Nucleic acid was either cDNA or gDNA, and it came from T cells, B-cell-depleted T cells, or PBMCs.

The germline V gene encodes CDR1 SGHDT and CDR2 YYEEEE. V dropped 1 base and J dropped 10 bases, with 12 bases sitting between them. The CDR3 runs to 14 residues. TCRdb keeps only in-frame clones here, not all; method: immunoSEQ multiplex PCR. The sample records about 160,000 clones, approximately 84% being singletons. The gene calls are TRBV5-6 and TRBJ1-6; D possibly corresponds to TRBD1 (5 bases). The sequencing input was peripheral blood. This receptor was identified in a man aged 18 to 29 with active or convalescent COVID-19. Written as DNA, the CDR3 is TGTGCCAGCAGCTTGATCAGGGAGGGATCACCCCTCCACTTT. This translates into CASSLIREGSPLHF.